This T cell receptor (beta chain) was captured by sequencing in a study of early T cells in non-severe SARS-CoV-2 infection. About the study: Sequencing was performed on bulk RNA from unsorted whole blood, leaving chains unpaired. Study results and caveats: Matches to VDJdb favored anti-spike CD8 responses and missed private and CD4 specificities.

This clonotype appeared many times. Its cognate antigen is unknown. Individual cDNA molecules received unique molecular identifiers during library preparation. Via MiXCR, TCRdb re-called the 5' RACE reads, giving one row per CDR3 protein. The sample lists tens of thousands of distinct CDR3 sequences, roughly 9.7% seen once, with around 8.6% in the top ten. Trimming pared 4 bases from V and 0 bases from J, leaving 7 bases between. Per germline, CDR1 SGHVS and CDR2 FQNEAQ. CDR3 length: 15 amino acids. J is TRBJ1-6 and V is TRBV7-8, with D unresolved. The TCR sequence derives from an adult who was a healthcare worker with PCR-confirmed SARS-CoV-2 infection or an uninfected control (not recorded which). The sequenced sample consisted of whole blood. The CDR3 reads CASSSVGSYNSPLHF. The CDR3 DNA follows: TGTGCCAGCAGCTCAGTGGGCTCCTATAATTCACCCCTCCACTTT.